One sample yielded the 32 T cell receptor beta chains listed below, sequenced in a study of tumor-infiltrating lymphocytes in localized non-small cell lung cancer. Clones were read by immunoSEQ multiplex PCR, and TCRdb kept only the in-frame ones, dropping some. The profile shows roughly 7,100 clones, around 77% of them singletons. Sequenced sample: lung tumor tissue. The receptors derive from a human donor with non-small cell lung cancer.

The gene calls are TRBV7-2 and TRBJ2-1, with D perhaps matching TRBD1 or TRBD2 (5 bases each). Germline values: CDR1 SGHTA, CDR2 FQGNSA. The CDR3 is 14 residues long. V gave up 1 base and J gave up 15 bases, with 19 bases separating them. This CDR3 reads CASSLVNGARGWFF. In nucleotides, the CDR3 is TGTGCCAGCAGCTTAGTGAACGGGGCTCGGGGATGGTTCTTC.

The J gene is TRBJ2-1, the V gene TRBV7-3, with 8 bases fitting TRBD2. This CDR3 spans 15 amino acids. The J segment lost 3 bases and the V segment lost 6 bases, leaving 7 bases of the junction unmatched. Germline CDR1 reads SGHTA; CDR2 reads FQGTGA. This CDR3 reads CASRETGTSYNEQFF. DNA of the CDR3: TGTGCCAGCAGAGAAACCGGGACTAGCTACAATGAGCAGTTCTTC.

The chain joins TRBV6-5 to TRBJ2-7; the D is unclear. Trimming cost V 6 bases and J 3 bases, with 9 bases left between them. Germline V gene sequence: CDR1 MNHEY, CDR2 SVGAGI. The CDR3 sequence is 12 residues long. CDR3 coding DNA: TGTGCCAGCAGGGCCTTCAACTACGAGCAGTACTTC. Residues: CASRAFNYEQYF.

The V call is TRBV5-4, the J call TRBJ1-1, with a tentative D call TRBD1 (6 bases). The CDR3 has 15 amino acids. CDR1 is SGHNT, CDR2 YYREEE, per germline (reference sequence). With 4 bases removed from V and 4 bases from J, the gap between germline ends came to 17 bases. In nucleotides, the CDR3 is TGTGCCAGCAGCAACCGACAGGCTGCTCCCACTGAAGCTTTCTTT. It codes for CASSNRQAAPTEAFF.

This chain connects TRBV5-6 to TRBJ2-7; D unclear. Germline loops: CDR1 SGHDT, CDR2 YYEEEE. This CDR3 spans 13 amino acids. Deletions cut 4 bases from V and 4 bases from J, with 12 bases between. The DNA of the CDR3 is TGTGCCAGCAGCCCGAGGTTGAGGTACGAGCAGTACTTC. Its translation is CASSPRLRYEQYF.

The chain joins TRBV10-1 to TRBJ1-1; D is ambiguous. The CDR3 totals 12 residues. V lost 4 bases to trimming and J lost 2 bases, with 5 bases between them. Germline CDR1 WNHNN, CDR2 SYGVQD (reference sequence). CDR3 sequence reads: CASSGSNTEAFF. The CDR3 nucleotides are TGCGCCAGCAGTGGCAGTAACACTGAAGCTTTCTTT.

The CDR3 sequence is CASSLMEDEQFF. The CDR3 DNA reads as TGTGCCAGCAGTCTAATGGAGGATGAGCAGTTCTTC. This chain connects TRBV6-1 to TRBJ2-1; tentatively, D is TRBD2 (5 bases). Per the germline V gene, CDR1 is MNHNS and CDR2 is SASEGT. CDR3 length: 12 residues. Trimming shortened V by 5 bases and J by 8 bases, and 10 bases separated the two germline ends.

This chain links TRBV4-2 with TRBJ1-6; D is perhaps TRBD1 (6 bases). V was shortened by 1 base and J by 10 bases, with 11 bases between the two germline ends. This CDR3 has 14 residues. Germline V CDR1 and CDR2: LGHNA, YNFKEQ. The CDR3 bases are TGTGCCAGCAGCCAAGTTAACAGGGAATCACCCCTCCACTTT. Translated, it gives CASSQVNRESPLHF.

This CDR3 is CASSLGRPSTDTQYF. The CDR3 DNA reads as TGCGCCAGCAGCTTGGGGAGACCTAGCACAGATACGCAGTATTTT. The chain couples TRBV5-1 to TRBJ2-3, with D unresolved. The V end was cut by 0 bases, the J end by 0 bases, with 8 bases between. The CDR3 has 15 amino acids. Germline assignment: CDR1 SGHRS and CDR2 YFSETQ. Drawing the rest from reference TRBV5-1 and TRBJ2-3, the complete variable domain is KAGVTQTPRYLIKTRGQQVTLSCSPISGHRSVSWYQQTPGQGLQFLFEYFSETQRNKGNFPGRFSGRQFSNSRSEMNVSTLELGDSALYLCASSLGRPSTDTQYFGPGTRLTVL.

The genes are TRBV7-6 and TRBJ1-3; no clear D. The CDR3 is 16 amino acids. The germline CDR1 and CDR2 sequences are SGHVS and FNYEAQ. Trimming pared 1 base from V and 0 bases from J, leaving 10 bases between. CDR3 sequence reads: CASSLESGGSGNTIYF. Here the CDR3 DNA reads TGTGCCAGCAGCTTAGAGTCAGGCGGCTCTGGAAACACCATATATTTT.

This clone came up once. The chain carries TRBV6-1 and TRBJ1-2; D is possibly TRBD1 (6 bases). Germline V CDR1 and CDR2: MNHNS, SASEGT. The CDR3 covers 14 residues. Trimming removed 8 bases from V and 4 bases from J, with 17 bases in between. The CDR3: CASGPSGDSYGYTF. The CDR3 nucleotides are TGTGCCAGCGGGCCCTCAGGGGACTCCTATGGCTACACCTTC.

The chain combines TRBV11-3 with TRBJ2-7; a possible D gene is TRBD2 (6 bases). CDR3 length: 12 amino acids. The germline V and J ends were trimmed by 5 bases and 4 bases, with 9 bases remaining between them. The germline gives CDR1 SGHNT, CDR2 YENEEA. This CDR3 reads CASSLSGYEQYF. The CDR3 DNA sequence: TGTGCCAGCAGCCTTAGCGGTTACGAGCAGTACTTC.

The chain uses TRBV19 and TRBJ2-2; 10 bases fit TRBD1. Germline values: CDR1 LNHDA, CDR2 SQIVND (reference sequence). J gave up 6 bases and V 4 bases, and 11 bases lay outside the gene matches. This CDR3 is 17 amino acids long. The CDR3 nucleotides read TGTGCCAGTAGTAACCCGGCGGACAGGGGGGCCTCCGGGGAGCTGTTTTTT. This gives the protein CASSNPADRGASGELFF.

The chain combines TRBV7-8 with TRBJ2-7, with 8 bases lining up with TRBD1. The CDR3 length is 15 residues. With 4 bases clipped from V and 5 bases from J, the junction kept 10 bases outside the gene matches. Germline-derived CDR1 and CDR2 are SGHVS and FQNEAQ. The CDR3 spells CASSSLGQGGHEQYF. CDR3 nucleotides: TGTGCCAGCAGCTCCCTCGGACAGGGTGGCCACGAGCAGTACTTC.

A few counts support this clone. The chain has TRBV6-6 and TRBJ1-5; D unclear. The V end lost 6 bases, the J end lost 0 bases, and 12 bases lay between the germline ends. The CDR3 has 15 residues. CDR1 MNHNY and CDR2 SVGAGI come from the germline V gene (reference sequence). CDR3 residues: CASSDAEYSNQPQHF. The CDR3 DNA reads as TGTGCCAGCAGCGATGCTGAATATAGCAATCAGCCCCAGCATTTT.

V and J are TRBV30 and TRBJ1-5, with D possibly matching TRBD1 (6 bases). Trimming removed 0 bases from V and 5 bases from J, with 11 bases in between. The germline V gene encodes CDR1 GTSNPN and CDR2 SVGIG (reference sequence). CDR3 length: 14 residues. In nucleotides, the CDR3 is TGTGCCTGGAGTGTACTCAGGGGCGATCAGCCCCAGCATTTT. Translating it yields CAWSVLRGDQPQHF. The full variable domain, completed using reference TRBV30 and TRBJ1-5, is SQTIHQWPATLVQPVGSPLSLECTVEGTSNPNLYWYRQAAGRGLQLLFYSVGIGQISSEVPQNLSASRPQDRQFILSSKKLLLSDSGFYLCAWSVLRGDQPQHFGDGTRLSIL.

The rearrangement joins TRBV27 to TRBJ2-7, with 10 positions matching TRBD2. Germline V gene sequence: CDR1 MNHEY, CDR2 SMNVEV (reference sequence). Germline trimming cut 5 bases from V and 5 bases from J; bases unmatched to any gene: 12. This CDR3 is built from 16 residues. The CDR3 DNA reads TGTGCCAGCAGTCCCGCGCGAGCGGGAGGGTTTCACGAGCAGTACTTC. It specifies CASSPARAGGFHEQYF.

This chain uses TRBV30 with TRBJ2-7, with a tentative D call TRBD1 (6 bases). V lost 2 bases, J lost 6 bases, and 14 bases lay in between. The CDR3 length is 13 residues. CDR1 is GTSNPN, CDR2 SVGIG, per germline (reference sequence). CDR3 in DNA: TGTGCCTGGAGTAGAGGGGGTTTCAGCGAGCAGTACTTC. This sequence encodes CAWSRGGFSEQYF.

In nucleotides, the CDR3 is TGTGCCAGCAGCTTAGACGGGCGGGACACTGAAGCTTTCTTT. Translation gives CASSLDGRDTEAFF. V and J are TRBV7-6 and TRBJ1-1; no definite D call. CDR1 and CDR2 from the germline V gene are SGHVS and FNYEAQ. The CDR3 runs 14 residues. Between the trimmed V and J ends, which lost 1 base and 3 bases, there was a span of 9 bases.

The chain combines TRBV11-2 with TRBJ2-3, with TRBD2 matching over 7 bases. CDR3 length equals 15 residues. Germline V gene sequence: CDR1 SGHAT, CDR2 FQNNGV. Trimming at V came to 4 bases and at J to 4 bases, leaving 8 bases not matched to a gene. The CDR3 sequence: CASSWASGGADTQYF. CDR3 coding DNA: TGTGCCAGCAGCTGGGCTAGCGGAGGGGCAGATACGCAGTATTTT.

A few counts support this clone. The chain carries TRBV4-1 and TRBJ1-1, with D perhaps TRBD1 (6 bases). Germline V lookup: CDR1 MGHRA, CDR2 YSYEKL. This CDR3 has 15 amino acids. V lost 6 bases to trimming and J lost 3 bases, with 17 bases between them. CDR3 loop: CASSRVGRGDTEAFF. DNA of the CDR3: TGCGCCAGCAGTCGGGTAGGGAGGGGGGACACTGAAGCTTTCTTT.

This chain uses TRBV5-1 with TRBJ2-1; 9 bases fit TRBD1. J lost 8 bases, V lost 0 bases, and 9 bases had no gene match. The CDR3 runs 16 residues. CDR1 is SGHRS and CDR2 is YFSETQ in the germline V gene. CDR3 loop: CASSLEGTGLLDEQFF. In nucleotides, the CDR3 is TGCGCCAGCAGCTTGGAAGGGACAGGGCTACTCGATGAGCAGTTCTTC.

The gene calls are TRBV2 and TRBJ1-2, with unresolved D. Germline CDR1 reads SNHLY; CDR2 reads FYNNEI. The V end was cut by 2 bases, the J end by 8 bases, with 15 bases between. This CDR3 region has 14 residues. The CDR3 here is CASSENSPVRGYTF. CDR3 nucleotides: TGTGCCAGCAGTGAAAATAGCCCAGTGCGGGGCTACACCTTC.

The J gene is TRBJ2-5, the V gene TRBV12-5; perhaps D is TRBD1 or TRBD2 (5 bases each). Deletions cut 2 bases from V and 7 bases from J, with 14 bases between. The CDR3 contains 14 residues. Germline V gene data show CDR1 as LGHNT and CDR2 as FRNRAP. The CDR3 protein is CASGLSEGTGTQYF. The CDR3, as DNA: TGTGCTAGTGGTTTGAGCGAGGGGACGGGGACCCAGTACTTC.

This rearrangement joins TRBV6-1 to TRBJ2-5, with 7 bases that match TRBD2. The V segment lost 6 bases and the J segment 4 bases; nucleotides outside the gene matches: 5. CDR3 length equals 13 residues. CDR1 MNHNS and CDR2 SASEGT come from the germline V gene. The DNA for the CDR3 is TGTGCCAGCAGAACTAGCGTTCGAGAGACCCAGTACTTC. Translated, it gives CASRTSVRETQYF.

The chain has TRBV27 and TRBJ1-2; a possible D gene is TRBD1 (5 bases). Per germline, CDR1 MNHEY and CDR2 SMNVEV (reference sequence). This CDR3 comprises 14 residues. Between the trimmed V and J ends, which lost 3 bases and 6 bases, there was a span of 14 bases. The DNA of the CDR3 is TGTGCCAGCAGTTTGGCGGGACCGAGCCATGGCTACACCTTC. The encoded protein is CASSLAGPSHGYTF.

The V call is TRBV29-1, the J call TRBJ2-4, with D unclear. CDR3 length equals 12 residues. Germline assignment: CDR1 SQVTM and CDR2 ANQGSEA. Trimming removed 7 bases from V and 7 bases from J, with 14 bases in between. CDR3 DNA sequence: TGCAGCGGCCAGACTGTCTGGAACATTCAGTACTTC. Amino acid sequence: CSGQTVWNIQYF.

CDR3 sequence: CASSSQPGTVSGNTIYF. CDR3 coding DNA: TGTGCCAGCAGCTCACAACCCGGGACAGTCTCTGGAAACACCATATATTTT. The V call is TRBV7-2, the J call TRBJ1-3, with TRBD1 matching 7 bases. CDR1 SGHTA and CDR2 FQGNSA come from the germline V gene. J lost 0 bases, V lost 4 bases, and 9 bases had no gene match. The CDR3 has 17 residues.

The chain links TRBV10-3 to TRBJ2-3; TRBD2 aligns across 12 bases. The ends lost 4 bases at V and 3 bases at J; junction bases unmatched: 11. The CDR3 totals 18 residues. CDR1 and CDR2 (germline): ENHRY, SYGVKD. The CDR3 nucleotides are TGTGCCATCAGTGCAGAGAAACTAGCGGGAGGAACGACAGATACGCAGTATTTT. It specifies CAISAEKLAGGTTDTQYF.

This clone occurred a few times. The gene calls are TRBV11-2 and TRBJ2-1; the match to TRBD2 covers 7 bases. CDR1 SGHAT and CDR2 FQNNGV come from the germline V gene. The CDR3 is 14 residues long. V trimming: 1 base; J trimming: 9 bases; junction bases outside the gene matches: 6. CDR3 in DNA: TGTGCCAGCAGCTTAGTGACTAGCAAGACTGAGCAGTTCTTC. Protein sequence: CASSLVTSKTEQFF.

This chain joins TRBV10-2 and TRBJ1-5; unclear D gene. V was trimmed by 7 bases and J by 9 bases, leaving 13 bases between them. This CDR3 spans 12 amino acids. CDR1 WSHSY and CDR2 SAAADI come from the germline V gene. CDR3 DNA: TGCGCCAGCACGGACCCTCAAGGGCCCCAGCATTTT. Translated: CASTDPQGPQHF.

The genes are TRBV28 and TRBJ2-5; the D is unclear. The germline V and J ends were trimmed by 1 base and 5 bases, with 14 bases remaining between them. Germline CDR1 MDHEN, CDR2 SYDVKM. The CDR3 extends over 15 amino acids. This chain's CDR3 is CASSLSRKERETQYF. Here the CDR3 DNA reads TGTGCCAGCAGTTTATCCCGGAAGGAAAGGGAGACCCAGTACTTC.